The 30 T cell receptor beta chains listed next were all sequenced from one sample in a study of beta chain features in type 1 diabetes. Expressed TCRB transcripts were sequenced because the isolated RNA had all been reverse transcribed beforehand. TCRdb's copy holds only in-frame clones and misses some; the assay was immunoSEQ multiplex PCR. The top ten hold over 0.4% of the sample, which has tens of thousands of clones, roughly 31% seen once. Sequenced input: stem cell memory CD4+ T cells from blood. Receptors originate from a woman younger than 35 in good health.

The rearrangement joins TRBV5-1 to TRBJ1-1; 7 nucleotides line up with TRBD1. Per germline, CDR1 SGHRS and CDR2 YFSETQ. The length of the CDR3 is 13 residues. The V and J ends lost 7 bases and 3 bases, in that order; junction bases with no gene match: 6. CDR3 DNA: TGCGCCAGCGCTACGCAGGGGGACACTGAAGCTTTCTTT. This codes for CASATQGDTEAFF.

J is TRBJ2-7 and V is TRBV7-2, with 7 positions matching TRBD2. This CDR3 comprises 14 residues. CDR1 is SGHTA, CDR2 FQGNSA, per germline. Losses at the gene ends were 5 bases for V and 5 bases for J; bases not matched to a gene: 9. The CDR3: CASSPSYAGDEQYF. CDR3 in DNA: TGTGCCAGCAGCCCATCTTACGCGGGGGACGAGCAGTACTTC. The variable domain in full, completed from reference TRBV7-2 and TRBJ2-7, reads GAGVSQSPSNKVTEKGKDVELRCDPISGHTALYWYRQSLGQGLEFLIYFQGNSAPDKSGLPSDRFSAERTGGSVSTLTIQRTQQEDSAVYLCASSPSYAGDEQYFGPGTRLTVT.

This rearrangement joins TRBV7-2 to TRBJ1-6; maybe TRBD1 (5 bases). Trimming removed 2 bases at V and 9 bases at J, with 14 bases between. The V gene's germline CDR1 is SGHTA and CDR2 FQGNSA. The CDR3 has 15 amino acids. This CDR3 reads CASSLSQGSTSPLHF. The CDR3 nucleotides read TGTGCCAGCAGCTTAAGCCAGGGTAGTACTTCACCCCTCCACTTT.

V gene TRBV21-1 combines with J gene TRBJ1-1. TRBV21-1 has pseudogene status. The CDR3 totals 15 residues. For the CDR3, the DNA is TGTGCCAGCAGCAAAGTGGGAGAACTGAACACTGAAGCTTTCTTT. Amino acids: CASSKVGELNTEAFF.

This clone has only a few counts. The rearrangement joins TRBV7-9 to TRBJ2-5; 7 bases line up with TRBD1. CDR1 and CDR2 from the germline V gene are SEHNR and FQNEAQ (reference sequence). With V trimmed by 3 bases and J by 1 base, 2 bases remained unmatched. This CDR3 has 14 amino acids. The CDR3 protein is CASSLGQLQETQYF. CDR3 nucleotides: TGTGCCAGCAGCTTGGGACAGCTCCAAGAGACCCAGTACTTC. Using reference TRBV7-9 and TRBJ2-5 for the parts outside the CDR3, the full variable domain is DTGVSQNPRHKITKRGQNVTFRCDPISEHNRLYWYRQTLGQGPEFLTYFQNEAQLEKSRLLSDRFSAERPKGSFSTLEIQRTEQGDSAMYLCASSLGQLQETQYFGPGTRLLVL.

A few counts support this clone. The CDR3 region is CASSTGTGGPSGGYTF. CDR3 coding DNA: TGCGCCAGCAGCACTGGGACAGGGGGCCCCTCGGGCGGCTACACCTTC. This rearrangement joins TRBV5-1 to TRBJ1-2, with 12 bases lining up with TRBD1. Germline loops: CDR1 SGHRS, CDR2 YFSETQ. V was pared by 4 bases and J by 8 bases, with 12 bases of the junction left unmatched. The CDR3 totals 16 residues.

This clone has only a few counts. J is TRBJ1-1 and V is TRBV10-3; 7 bases agree with TRBD1. Germline V CDR1 and CDR2: ENHRY, SYGVKD. Trimming at V came to 3 bases and at J to 6 bases, leaving 13 bases not matched to a gene. This CDR3 spans 16 amino acids. As DNA, the CDR3 is TGTGCCATCAGTGAATCAAGGGGGCGGAGGTTGGCTGAAGCTTTCTTT. Protein product: CAISESRGRRLAEAFF.

The gene calls are TRBV11-3 and TRBJ2-4; tentatively, D is TRBD2 (6 bases). The CDR3 covers 17 residues. CDR1 is SGHNT and CDR2 is YENEEA in the germline V gene. V was clipped by 2 bases and J by 2 bases, with 16 bases between them. The CDR3: CASSLFAGYSTKNIQYF. The CDR3 nucleotides read TGTGCCAGCAGCTTATTTGCGGGATACTCCACCAAAAACATTCAGTACTTC. The full variable domain, in which reference TRBV11-3 and TRBJ2-4 provide the parts outside the CDR3, is EAGVVQSPRYKIIEKKQPVAFWCNPISGHNTLYWYLQNLGQGPELLIRYENEEAVDDSQLPKDRFSAERLKGVDSTLKIQPAELGDSAVYLCASSLFAGYSTKNIQYFGAGTRLSVL.

On this clone: A junction end diverges from the germline sequence, so it may reflect a read error. The chain carries TRBV4-2 and TRBJ2-2; 8 nucleotides agree with TRBD2. The CDR3 is 14 residues long. CDR1 LGHNA and CDR2 YNFKEQ come from the germline V gene. The CDR3: CASRQGGRNGELFF. The CDR3 region has the DNA TGTGCCAGCCGCCAGGGCGGGAGGAACGGGGAGCTGTTTTTT.

This chain joins TRBV5-1 and TRBJ2-3; possible D gene TRBD1, 7 bases. V lost 4 bases and J lost 2, with 14 bases in between. Germline CDR1 is SGHRS and CDR2 is YFSETQ. CDR3 size: 15 residues. This CDR3 reads CASSPRGANTDTQYF. The CDR3 DNA reads as TGCGCCAGCAGCCCCAGGGGGGCCAACACAGATACGCAGTATTTT.

The chain recombines TRBV5-6 with TRBJ1-3, with D hard to call. From germline, CDR1 is SGHDT and CDR2 YYEEEE. Trimming left V 2 bases short and J 2 bases short, with 8 bases between. The CDR3 length is 14 residues. CDR3 coding DNA: TGTGCCAGCAGCTTAGTGGCAACTGGAAACACCATATATTTT. Translated: CASSLVATGNTIYF.

The rearrangement links TRBV7-3 to TRBJ1-6, with a weak D call TRBD1 (5 bases). Germline V gene data show CDR1 as SGHTA and CDR2 as FQGTGA. V lost 8 bases, J lost 3 bases, and 23 bases lay in between. The CDR3 runs 18 residues. CDR3 coding DNA: TGTGCCAGCGGATGGGGGGATGGGCATTCCCACTATAATTCACCCCTCCACTTT. Its protein product is CASGWGDGHSHYNSPLHF. Using reference TRBV7-3 and TRBJ1-6 for the parts outside the CDR3, the full variable domain is GAGVSQTPSNKVTEKGKYVELRCDPISGHTALYWYRQSLGQGPEFLIYFQGTGAADDSGLPNDRFFAVRPEGSVSTLKIQRTERGDSAVYLCASGWGDGHSHYNSPLHFGNGTRLTVT.

The V gene is TRBV19, the J gene TRBJ2-5, with TRBD2 matching over 7 bases. V trimming: 10 bases; J trimming: 2 bases; junction bases outside the gene matches: 7. CDR3 length equals 13 residues. Per germline, CDR1 LNHDA and CDR2 SQIVND (reference sequence). The CDR3 reads CATAGEEQETQYF. CDR3 sequence (DNA): TGTGCCACGGCGGGAGAGGAGCAAGAGACCCAGTACTTC.

The chain carries TRBV30 and TRBJ1-6; no firm D call. The CDR3 is made up of 12 amino acids. Germline V gene sequence: CDR1 GTSNPN, CDR2 SVGIG (reference sequence). CDR3 nucleotide sequence: TGTTTCCCTTTGGACCGAGGACTTCCCCTCCACTTT. Its protein is CFPLDRGLPLHF.

This clone was seen ten or more times. DNA for the CDR3: TGTGCCTGGAGTGTTTCGGGAATAGTCTACGAGCAGTACTTC. Its protein is CAWSVSGIVYEQYF. The chain links TRBV30 to TRBJ2-7, with a weak D call TRBD2 (5 bases). There are 14 residues in the CDR3. Trimming removed 0 bases at V and 3 bases at J, with 12 bases between. Per the germline V gene, CDR1 is GTSNPN and CDR2 is SVGIG (reference sequence).

In the case of this clone: Sequence at one end of the junction differs from germline and may be a read error. Different DNA sequences within this sample yield the same CDR3. The chain joins TRBV18 to TRBJ2-1, with a tentative D call TRBD1 (6 bases). This CDR3 is 17 amino acids long. The germline gives CDR1 KGHSH, CDR2 LQKENI. CDR3 sequence reads: CASSPPRGRSSYNEQFF. As DNA, the CDR3 is TGTGCCAGCTCGCCACCAAGGGGGAGAAGCTCCTACAATGAGCAGTTCTTC.

This clone appeared a few times. The V gene is TRBV5-1, the J gene TRBJ2-1, with 8 bases aligning to TRBD2. The ends lost 4 bases at V and 4 bases at J; junction bases unmatched: 10. CDR1 and CDR2 from the germline V gene are SGHRS and YFSETQ. This CDR3 contains 16 residues. The CDR3 DNA reads TGCGCCAGCAGCCGCGCCTCGGGGGGGTCGTACAATGAGCAGTTCTTC. Translated: CASSRASGGSYNEQFF.

This rearrangement joins TRBV18 to TRBJ1-1, with TRBD1 identical over 9 bases. The CDR3 runs 15 residues. Losses at the gene ends were 3 bases for V and 1 base for J; bases not matched to a gene: 3. The germline gives CDR1 KGHSH, CDR2 LQKENI. The DNA for the CDR3 is TGTGCCAGCTCACCCACAGGGGGCCAGAACACTGAAGCTTTCTTT. It encodes CASSPTGGQNTEAFF.

This clone was detected a few times. J is TRBJ1-5 and V is TRBV6-1, with a weak D call TRBD1 (6 bases). The CDR3 spans 16 residues. The ends were cut back, 3 bases at V and 4 bases at J, with 16 bases in the middle. Germline V gene data show CDR1 as MNHNS and CDR2 as SASEGT. The CDR3 coding sequence is TGTGCCAGCAGTGAGCTTGGGGGGGCCGGGAATCAGCCCCAGCATTTT. Amino acid sequence: CASSELGGAGNQPQHF.

This clone was seen just once. The chain links TRBV6-4 to TRBJ1-1, with D uncertain. Trimming cost V 4 bases and J 0 bases, with 12 bases left between them. This CDR3 has 15 amino acids. CDR1 MRHNA and CDR2 SNTAGT come from the germline V gene. CDR3 DNA sequence: TGTGCCAGCAGTGGGGCTGGGGAGGTGAACACTGAAGCTTTCTTT. As protein: CASSGAGEVNTEAFF.

This clone was seen more than once but under ten times. The chain recombines TRBV29-1 with TRBJ2-1; no reliable D call. The CDR3 extends over 10 amino acids. Trimming took off 4 bases at V and 12 bases at J, with 10 bases between the two ends. Germline values: CDR1 SQVTM, CDR2 ANQGSEA. CDR3 sequence (DNA): TGCAGCGTTGTTTCCCCGTGGCAGTTCTTC. This sequence encodes CSVVSPWQFF.

The genes are TRBV5-1 and TRBJ2-2; TRBD1 matches 9 bases. The V gene's germline CDR1 is SGHRS and CDR2 YFSETQ. The CDR3 covers 14 residues. The J segment lost 4 bases and the V segment lost 6 bases, leaving 4 bases of the junction unmatched. CDR3 sequence reads: CASKRDRATGELFF. The CDR3 DNA reads TGCGCCAGCAAACGGGACAGGGCCACCGGGGAGCTGTTTTTT.

V is TRBV20-1 and J is TRBJ1-2; D uncertain. V lost 3 bases and J 8 bases, leaving 7 bases between the germline ends. This CDR3 region has 10 residues. Germline CDR1 is DFQATT and CDR2 is SNEGSKA (reference sequence). The CDR3 here is CSASAGGYTF. The CDR3 DNA reads as TGCAGTGCTAGTGCCGGGGGCTACACCTTC.

The gene calls are TRBV14 and TRBJ2-7, with TRBD2 matching 7 bases. The CDR3 covers 21 residues. V lost 2 bases and J lost 3; bases outside the gene matches: 25. The germline V gene encodes CDR1 SGHDN and CDR2 FVKESK. The CDR3 reads CASSQTPEGLPPIPPIYEQYF. CDR3 nucleotide sequence: TGTGCCAGCAGCCAAACCCCGGAGGGACTACCGCCTATCCCTCCTATCTACGAGCAGTACTTC.

This chain uses TRBV18 with TRBJ2-5; D is perhaps TRBD1 (6 bases). V was shortened by 5 bases and J by 3 bases, with 10 bases between the two germline ends. Germline CDR1 and CDR2: KGHSH and LQKENI. The CDR3 has 13 amino acids. The CDR3: CASSVRTEETQYF. The CDR3 nucleotides read TGTGCCAGCTCAGTAAGGACAGAAGAGACCCAGTACTTC.

This clone was seen a few times. This chain connects TRBV18 to TRBJ2-7, with unresolved D. The CDR3 loop spans 14 amino acids. Germline V gene data show CDR1 as KGHSH and CDR2 as LQKENI. Trimming removed 3 bases at V and 0 bases at J, with 9 bases between. CDR3 loop: CASSPGSSSYEQYF. CDR3 nucleotides: TGTGCCAGCTCACCGGGCAGTAGCTCCTACGAGCAGTACTTC.

This clone was recorded a few times. The chain employs TRBV5-4 and TRBJ2-3; D may be TRBD1 (5 bases). Between the trimmed V and J ends, which lost 3 bases and 6 bases, there was a span of 14 bases. CDR1 is SGHNT, CDR2 YYREEE, per germline (reference sequence). CDR3 length: 14 residues. The chain's CDR3 is CASSSRAGGDTQYF. The CDR3 DNA follows: TGTGCCAGCAGCTCCAGGGCAGGTGGGGATACGCAGTATTTT.

This chain links TRBV7-2 with TRBJ2-5; D is unresolved. CDR3 length: 13 amino acids. V shed 1 base and J shed 0 bases, with 3 bases lying between them. The germline V gene encodes CDR1 SGHTA and CDR2 FQGNSA. The CDR3: CASSLVNQETQYF. CDR3 coding DNA: TGTGCCAGCAGCTTAGTCAACCAAGAGACCCAGTACTTC.

This clone came up a few times. The gene calls are TRBV14 and TRBJ1-5; D not certain. The V end was cut by 4 bases, the J end by 4 bases, with 8 bases between. CDR1 and CDR2 from the germline V gene are SGHDN and FVKESK. This CDR3 region has 13 residues. CDR3 bases: TGTGCCAGCAGCCCAGCGAGGAATCAGCCCCAGCATTTT. Translation: CASSPARNQPQHF.

This clone was seen more than once but under ten times. This chain links TRBV30 with TRBJ2-2, with D unresolved. CDR1 is GTSNPN and CDR2 is SVGIG in the germline V gene (reference sequence). V dropped 2 bases and J dropped 0 bases, with 7 bases sitting between them. This CDR3 is 14 amino acids long. This CDR3 reads CAWSLTPNTGELFF. Written as DNA, the CDR3 is TGTGCCTGGAGTTTGACACCGAACACCGGGGAGCTGTTTTTT.